Presented here are 11 T cell receptor beta chains from one specimen sequenced in a study of blood T cell repertoires in COVID-19. Profiled with immunoSEQ multiplex PCR; TCRdb holds only in-frame clones, not every one. This table has a few hundred thousand clones, more than 75% appearing once. The sequencing sample was made of PBMCs or T cells enriched from blood (not recorded which). The receptors come from a man aged 30 to 45 who had recovered from COVID-19.

The V call is TRBV19, the J call TRBJ2-3, with 9 positions matching TRBD1. Losses at the gene ends were 3 bases for V and 1 base for J; bases not matched to a gene: 8. CDR1 and CDR2 from the germline V gene are LNHDA and SQIVND (reference sequence). The CDR3 is 17 residues long. The CDR3 loop is CASSMLPGDRGTDTQYF. Here the CDR3 DNA reads TGTGCCAGTAGTATGCTCCCCGGGGACAGGGGCACAGATACGCAGTATTTT.

The chain recombines TRBV3-1 (or the pseudogene TRBV3-2) with TRBJ1-4; tentatively, D is TRBD1 (5 bases). CDR1 and CDR2 (germline): LGHDT, YNNKEL (reference sequence). Trimming stripped 1 base from V and 3 bases from J, with 15 bases between. The CDR3 loop spans 17 amino acids. CDR3 sequence reads: CASSQGHPGGANEKLFF. Written as DNA, the CDR3 is TGTGCCAGCAGCCAAGGCCACCCTGGGGGGGCTAATGAAAAACTGTTTTTT.

The genes are TRBV27 and TRBJ1-5, with TRBD1 matching 9 bases. This CDR3 contains 16 residues. Germline V lookup: CDR1 MNHEY, CDR2 SMNVEV (reference sequence). The V gene end was trimmed by 6 bases and the J gene end by 2 bases; junction bases not matched to a gene: 8. CDR3 sequence (DNA): TGTGCCAGCAGGGGGGACAGGGAATTGGGCAATCAGCCCCAGCATTTT. This codes for CASRGDRELGNQPQHF.

J is TRBJ1-5 and V is TRBV30; a possible D gene is TRBD1 (6 bases). Germline-derived CDR1 and CDR2 are GTSNPN and SVGIG (reference sequence). V lost 0 bases to trimming and J lost 7 bases, with 16 bases between them. The CDR3 is 15 residues long. This CDR3 is CAWSVTGTLKQPQHF. The CDR3 region has the DNA TGTGCCTGGAGTGTTACAGGGACACTCAAACAGCCCCAGCATTTT.

The chain employs TRBV5-1 and TRBJ1-1; D remains ambiguous. The length of the CDR3 is 14 residues. CDR1 SGHRS and CDR2 YFSETQ come from the germline V gene. V dropped 1 base and J dropped 6 bases, with 13 bases sitting between them. CDR3 sequence: CASSLYVLQAEAFF. In DNA form, the CDR3 reads TGCGCCAGCAGCTTGTACGTCCTGCAGGCTGAAGCTTTCTTT.

The chain combines TRBV6-4 with TRBJ2-2; D uncertain. V was clipped by 0 bases and J by 7 bases, with 3 bases between them. The CDR3 totals 12 residues. The germline gives CDR1 MRHNA, CDR2 SNTAGT. CDR3 protein: CASSDSSGELFF. Here the CDR3 DNA reads TGTGCCAGCAGTGACTCGAGCGGGGAGCTGTTTTTT.

This clone was found a few times. This chain's CDR3 is CAISEQGSNYGYTF. The CDR3 coding sequence is TGTGCCATCAGTGAGCAGGGTTCTAACTATGGCTACACCTTC. This chain links TRBV10-3 with TRBJ1-2; D might be TRBD1 (5 bases). Germline-derived CDR1 and CDR2 are ENHRY and SYGVKD. The CDR3 is 14 amino acids. Trimming shortened V by 2 bases and J by 0 bases, and 7 bases separated the two germline ends.

The chain combines TRBV7-8 with TRBJ2-5; possibly TRBD2 for D (6 bases). The V end lost 3 bases, the J end lost 1 base, and 9 bases lay between the germline ends. The CDR3 sequence is 14 residues long. Germline loops: CDR1 SGHVS, CDR2 FQNEAQ. The CDR3 DNA sequence: TGTGCCAGCAGCTTCCGGCGGGGCCAAGAGACCCAGTACTTC. Its protein product is CASSFRRGQETQYF.

This clone was detected ten times or more. J is TRBJ2-7 and V is TRBV7-9; no firm D call. The CDR3 has 13 amino acids. Germline loops: CDR1 SEHNR, CDR2 FQNEAQ (reference sequence). Trimming stripped 2 bases from V and 2 bases from J, with 7 bases between. The CDR3 spells CASSLSSAYEQYF. In nucleotides, the CDR3 is TGTGCCAGCAGCTTATCTTCAGCCTACGAGCAGTACTTC.

The CDR3 region is CASSMNLLGTGRGNTEAFF. Written as DNA, the CDR3 is TGTGCCAGTAGTATGAACCTTCTCGGGACAGGGCGGGGTAACACTGAAGCTTTCTTT. The chain joins TRBV19 to TRBJ1-1; 9 bases map to TRBD1. Trimming removed 3 bases from V and 2 bases from J; junction bases left unmatched: 16. The germline V gene has CDR1 LNHDA and CDR2 SQIVND (reference sequence). The length of the CDR3 is 19 residues.

The genes are TRBV6-5 and TRBJ1-2; tentatively, D is TRBD1 (5 bases). The CDR3 runs 14 residues. Trimming took 8 bases from V and 8 from J, leaving 21 bases between them. Germline V CDR1 and CDR2: MNHEY, SVGAGI. The CDR3 sequence: CASGGTAVLYGYTF. Written as DNA, the CDR3 is TGTGCCAGCGGCGGGACGGCCGTCCTATACGGCTACACCTTC.